This entry concerns a single T cell receptor beta chain. As originally analysed: From ImmunoSEQ came sequences covering only the junction and carrying no quality scores, so filtering differed. TCRdb keeps only in-frame clones here, not all; method: immunoSEQ multiplex PCR. V, J and clone size derive from that table, while D and trimming were established from the DNA sequence. The sample yields about 2 million clones, around 96% seen once. V lost 0 bases, J lost 5 bases, and 5 bases stayed unmatched. The CDR3 extends over 15 amino acids. CDR1 is SGHRS, CDR2 YFSETQ, per germline. Naivety among CD8 cells was defined by CD45RO negativity and positive CCR7 selection, thereby excluding terminally differentiated effector memory CD45RA+ cells. Donors, healthy HIV-negative adults, lacked recent acute infections or vaccinations. The sample comes from a study of shared clonotypes between healthy human individuals.

The J gene is TRBJ2-1, the V gene TRBV5-1; 7 bases agree with TRBD1. The sequence derives from a man younger than 35 in good health. The sample consisted of naive CD8+ T cells sorted from blood. The CDR3 DNA follows: TGCGCCAGCAGCTTGGCTCAGGGGGTCCACAATGAGCAGTTCTTC. It yields the protein CASSLAQGVHNEQFF.